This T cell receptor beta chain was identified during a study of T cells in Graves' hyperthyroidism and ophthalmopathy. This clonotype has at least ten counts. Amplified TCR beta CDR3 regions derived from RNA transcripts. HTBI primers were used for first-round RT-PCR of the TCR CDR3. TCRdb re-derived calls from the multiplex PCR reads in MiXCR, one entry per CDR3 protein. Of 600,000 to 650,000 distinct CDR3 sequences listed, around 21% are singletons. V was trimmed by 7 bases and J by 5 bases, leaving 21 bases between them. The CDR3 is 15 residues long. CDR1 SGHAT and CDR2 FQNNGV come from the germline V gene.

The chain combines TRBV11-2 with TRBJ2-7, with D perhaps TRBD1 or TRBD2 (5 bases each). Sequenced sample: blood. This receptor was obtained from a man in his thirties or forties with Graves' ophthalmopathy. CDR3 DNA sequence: TGTGCCAGCACCCATTTCCCGGGACCAACCCACGAGCAGTACTTC. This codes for CASTHFPGPTHEQYF.